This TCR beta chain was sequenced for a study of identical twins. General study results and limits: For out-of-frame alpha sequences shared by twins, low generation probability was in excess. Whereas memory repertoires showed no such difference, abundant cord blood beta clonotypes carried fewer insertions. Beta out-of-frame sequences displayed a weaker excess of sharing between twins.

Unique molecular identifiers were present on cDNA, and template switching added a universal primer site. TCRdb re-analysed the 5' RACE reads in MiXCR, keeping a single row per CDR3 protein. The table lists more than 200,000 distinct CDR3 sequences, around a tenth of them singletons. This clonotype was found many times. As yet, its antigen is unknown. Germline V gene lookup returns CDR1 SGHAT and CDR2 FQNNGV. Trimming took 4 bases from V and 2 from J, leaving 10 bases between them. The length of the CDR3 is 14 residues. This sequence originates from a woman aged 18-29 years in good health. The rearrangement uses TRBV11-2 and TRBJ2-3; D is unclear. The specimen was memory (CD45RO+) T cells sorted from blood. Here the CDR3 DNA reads TGTGCCAGCAGCTCCAACATAATCACAGATACGCAGTATTTT. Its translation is CASSSNIITDTQYF. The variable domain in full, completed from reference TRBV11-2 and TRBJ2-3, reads EAGVAQSPRYKIIEKRQSVAFWCNPISGHATLYWYQQILGQGPKLLIQFQNNGVVDDSQLPKDRFSAERLKGVDSTLKIQPAKLEDSAVYLCASSSNIITDTQYFGPGTRLTVL.